A selection of T cell receptor beta chains follows, all from one sample in a study of T-cell memory formation after mild COVID-19. TCRdb independently ran MiXCR on the 5' RACE reads; one entry per CDR3 protein. The profile shows about 470,000 distinct CDR3 sequences, around a sixth of them singletons. The specimen sequenced was PBMCs or a T cell subset sorted from them (not recorded which). The origin of the receptors is an adult woman who had mild COVID-19 (a few samples of this study predate the infection). Cell type and time point are not known. CDR3s include the opening cysteine and the closing phenylalanine or tryptophan. The D gene is left open where the match is weak. Rows may omit the clone size; those that give it use once, few, many or a size class.

V,J,length,size,D,CDR3,DNA
TRBV3-1,TRBJ2-1,17,few,TRBD1,CASSQENGQGMRDEQFF,TGTGCCAGCAGCCAAGAGAACGGACAGGGCATGAGAGATGAGCAGTTCTTC
TRBV20-1,TRBJ2-1,17,few,TRBD2,CSARKTSGKATYNEQFF,TGCAGTGCTAGGAAGACTAGCGGGAAGGCCACCTACAATGAGCAGTTCTTC
TRBV12-3/TRBV12-4,TRBJ1-1,13,.,TRBD1,CASRTGVITEAFF,TGTGCCAGCAGGACAGGGGTAATCACTGAAGCTTTCTTT
TRBV6-2/TRBV6-3,TRBJ2-7,19,many,TRBD1,CASSYYPEPWTGVSYEQYF,TGTGCCAGCAGTTATTATCCCGAACCATGGACAGGGGTTTCCTACGAGCAGTACTTC
TRBV20-1,TRBJ1-2,12,few,TRBD1,CSAAGTGYGYTF,TGCAGTGCAGCCGGGACAGGCTATGGCTACACCTTC
TRBV7-2,TRBJ2-1,15,few,TRBD2,CASRAPSGAYNEQFF,TGTGCCAGCAGAGCCCCTAGCGGGGCCTACAATGAGCAGTTCTTC
TRBV4-1,TRBJ2-2,12,few,.,CASSQFTGELFF,TGCGCCAGCAGCCAGTTTACCGGGGAGCTGTTTTTT
TRBV12-3/TRBV12-4,TRBJ1-2,13,few,.,CASSRTETYGYTF,TGTGCCAGCAGTCGAACAGAGACCTATGGCTACACCTTC
TRBV11-3,TRBJ2-3,17,few,.,CASSFETGGRSTDTQYF,TGTGCCAGCAGCTTCGAAACGGGGGGCCGTAGCACAGATACGCAGTATTTT
TRBV5-4,TRBJ2-7,15,few,.,CASSAVADYSYEQYF,TGTGCCAGCAGCGCAGTAGCGGATTACTCCTACGAGCAGTACTTC
TRBV29-1,TRBJ2-1,18,.,TRBD2,CSARRAGGSPSSYNEQFF,TGCAGCGCTCGGCGGGCGGGAGGGAGCCCCAGCTCCTACAATGAGCAGTTCTTC
TRBV30,TRBJ1-4,15,.,TRBD1,CAWNFGAGGREKLFF,TGTGCCTGGAATTTCGGAGCAGGGGGCCGTGAAAAACTGTTTTTT
TRBV12-3/TRBV12-4,TRBJ2-2,15,few,.,CASSLGGVVTGELFF,TGTGCCAGCAGCCTTGGGGGCGTGGTCACCGGGGAGCTGTTTTTT
TRBV4-1,TRBJ1-2,16,.,TRBD1,CASSQAGQGKEDGYTF,TGCGCCAGCAGCCAAGCCGGACAGGGAAAAGAGGATGGCTACACCTTC
TRBV5-1,TRBJ2-1,16,.,.,CASSLGSSGWYNEQFF,TGCGCCAGCAGCTTGGGGAGCTCAGGATGGTACAATGAGCAGTTCTTC
TRBV18,TRBJ2-5,14,once,.,CASSPPGAPETQYF,TGTGCCAGCTCACCACCGGGGGCGCCGGAGACCCAGTACTTC
TRBV9,TRBJ2-1,14,many,.,CASSVGLLGDEQFF,TGTGCCAGCAGCGTAGGATTGCTCGGCGATGAGCAGTTCTTC
TRBV12-3/TRBV12-4,TRBJ2-3,14,.,.,CASTLGVRTDTQYF,TGTGCCAGCACATTAGGGGTTCGCACAGATACGCAGTATTTT
TRBV7-7,TRBJ2-2,15,.,.,CASSLEGRDTGELFF,TGTGCCAGCAGCTTGGAGGGGCGAGACACCGGGGAGCTGTTTTTT
TRBV5-1,TRBJ2-7,14,few,.,CASSRGTERTEQYF,TGCGCCAGCAGCCGGGGAACGGAACGGACGGAGCAGTACTTC
TRBV29-1,TRBJ1-1,13,many,.,CSVSRGMNTEAFF,TGCAGCGTTTCCAGGGGAATGAACACTGAAGCTTTCTTT
TRBV2,TRBJ2-3,15,few,.,CASTRAGAAGDTQYF,TGTGCCAGCACTAGGGCAGGGGCAGCGGGAGATACGCAGTATTTT
TRBV29-1,TRBJ2-7,14,many,TRBD1,CSTRDRDRTYEQYF,TGCAGCACAAGAGACCGGGACAGAACCTACGAGCAGTACTTC